This T cell receptor beta chain was documented in a study of blood T cell repertoires in COVID-19. Study background: The study drew acute and convalescent COVID-19 samples from the United States, Italy and Spain. T cells, B-cell-depleted T cells, or PBMCs provided the cDNA or gDNA that served as material.

This CDR3 has 15 residues. CDR1 is SGHRS and CDR2 is YFSETQ in the germline V gene. Deletions cut 2 bases from V and 4 bases from J, with 12 bases between. In the original analysis: Amplified reference gene primers provided the basis for estimating nucleated cell counts. Generated by immunoSEQ multiplex PCR, the TCRdb table keeps only in-frame clones and is missing some. Clone size and V and J calls were adopted from that table, with D and trimming inferred from the DNA. The sample carries about 160,000 clones, about 86% recorded once. The sample taken for sequencing was peripheral blood. The sequence was collected from a woman older than 75 with acute or convalescent COVID-19. V usage is TRBV5-1 and J usage is TRBJ2-2; D is perhaps TRBD2 (5 bases). CDR3 nucleotide sequence: TGCGCCAGCAGCTTAAGCGGTGGCTCCACCGGGGAGCTGTTTTTT. Its translation: CASSLSGGSTGELFF.